These T cell receptor beta chains were read from a single sample in a study of cytomegalovirus exposure and HLA in healthy donors. The method was immunoSEQ multiplex PCR; TCRdb's version includes in-frame clones alone and lacks a portion of them. The profile shows tens of thousands of clones, almost 75% of them singletons. The source material was PBMCs. The origin of the receptors is a man in his forties or fifties in good health and CMV-seronegative. CDR3s include the opening cysteine and the closing phenylalanine or tryptophan. The D gene is left open where the match is weak. Not all rows give a size; the values are once, few, many and, for expanded clones, a class.

d_gene	len	j_gene	abundance	v_gene	CDR3aa	CDR3nt
TRBD1	15	TRBJ2-7	NA	TRBV9	CASSPGGTASYEQYF	TGTGCCAGCAGCCCAGGGGGTACAGCTTCCTACGAGCAGTACTTC
TRBD1	16	TRBJ1-6	NA	TRBV7-9	CASSLRQGAGNSPLHF	TGTGCCAGCAGCTTACGACAGGGGGCCGGTAATTCACCCCTCCACTTT
TRBD2	16	TRBJ2-3	NA	TRBV5-1	CASSPGLAGGSDTQYF	TGCGCCAGCAGCCCTGGACTAGCGGGGGGTTCAGATACGCAGTATTTT
TRBD2	19	TRBJ2-1	NA	TRBV5-5	CASSADGTSGGFGYNEQFF	TGTGCCAGCAGCGCCGACGGGACTAGCGGGGGGTTTGGTTACAATGAGCAGTTCTTC
TRBD1	14	TRBJ1-1	NA	TRBV30	CAWVPRDRVFEAFF	TGTGCCTGGGTCCCCCGGGACAGGGTTTTTGAAGCTTTCTTT
TRBD1	12	TRBJ2-7	NA	TRBV18	CASSSTGDEQYF	TGTGCCAGCTCATCGACAGGGGACGAGCAGTACTTC
TRBD1	15	TRBJ2-7	few	TRBV4-2	CASSPGTGGSYEQYF	TGTGCCAGCAGCCCTGGGACAGGGGGCTCCTACGAGCAGTACTTC
TRBD2	17	TRBJ2-2	NA	TRBV2	CASSRGLAGTNTGELFF	TGTGCCAGCAGCCGGGGACTAGCGGGGACGAACACCGGGGAGCTGTTTTTT
TRBD1	12	TRBJ2-5	once	TRBV7-2	CASSNGMRGPYF	TGTGCCAGCAGCAATGGGATGAGGGGGCCTTACTTC
TRBD2	15	TRBJ2-1	NA	TRBV10-3	CAIRLAGGPYNEQFF	TGTGCCATCAGACTAGCGGGGGGCCCTTACAATGAGCAGTTCTTC
NA	15	TRBJ2-4	NA	TRBV7-9	CASSLKELAKNIQYF	TGTGCCAGCAGCTTAAAGGAGCTAGCCAAAAACATTCAGTACTTC
TRBD1	14	TRBJ2-7	NA	TRBV18	CASSPRQGWNEQYF	TGTGCCAGCTCACCGCGACAGGGGTGGAACGAGCAGTACTTC
TRBD1	14	TRBJ1-2	NA	TRBV5-1	CASSFAGGDYGYTF	TGCGCCAGCAGCTTCGCAGGGGGCGACTATGGCTACACCTTC
NA	14	TRBJ1-2	once	TRBV27	CASSLQGGSLGYTF	TGTGCCAGCAGTTTACAGGGAGGTAGTCTGGGCTACACCTTC
NA	13	TRBJ1-2	NA	TRBV2	CATSGQRNYGYTF	TGTGCCACCTCCGGACAGCGGAACTATGGCTACACCTTC
TRBD2	14	TRBJ2-1	NA	TRBV7-9	CASSPFPTSDEQFF	TGTGCCAGCAGCCCCTTCCCGACTAGCGATGAGCAGTTCTTC
NA	15	TRBJ1-1	NA	TRBV5-4	CASSLENRAAGSAFF	TGTGCCAGCAGCCTCGAGAACAGGGCGGCCGGGTCAGCTTTCTTT
NA	12	TRBJ2-5	NA	TRBV7-9	CASSLESRGQYF	TGTGCCAGCAGCTTAGAATCCCGGGGGCAGTACTTC
TRBD2	16	TRBJ2-2	NA	TRBV6-6	CASSYPSGGVPGELFF	TGTGCCAGCAGTTACCCTAGCGGGGGGGTCCCCGGGGAGCTGTTTTTT
NA	12	TRBJ1-1	NA	TRBV29-1	CSPGDMNTEAFF	TGCAGCCCCGGGGATATGAACACTGAAGCTTTCTTT
TRBD2	16	TRBJ2-1	NA	TRBV4-2	CASSPGGSGGQKEQFF	TGTGCCAGCAGCCCAGGGGGGAGCGGGGGGCAGAAGGAGCAGTTCTTC
TRBD2	15	TRBJ2-1	NA	TRBV5-4	CASSAIAGVGNEQFF	TGTGCCAGCAGCGCCATAGCGGGGGTGGGTAATGAGCAGTTCTTC
TRBD2	15	TRBJ2-3	NA	TRBV7-9	CASSPTSGGGDTQYF	TGTGCCAGCAGTCCGACTAGCGGGGGAGGAGATACGCAGTATTTT
TRBD2	14	TRBJ2-7	NA	TRBV29-1	CSVRSGGAFYEQYF	TGCAGCGTCAGAAGCGGGGGGGCTTTTTACGAGCAGTACTTC
TRBD1	13	TRBJ2-1	NA	TRBV5-6	CASSLERQGRQFF	TGTGCCAGCAGCTTGGAAAGACAGGGGAGGCAGTTCTTC
TRBD2	16	TRBJ2-5	NA	TRBV7-9	CASSGRGTSGVETQYF	TGTGCCAGCAGCGGTAGAGGGACTAGCGGGGTTGAGACCCAGTACTTC
TRBD2	16	TRBJ2-5	NA	TRBV5-1	CASRGASGAYQETQYF	TGCGCCAGCAGGGGGGCTAGCGGGGCCTACCAAGAGACCCAGTACTTC
TRBD2	15	TRBJ2-1	NA	TRBV19	CASSIEAGGRGEQFF	TGTGCCAGTAGTATAGAGGCGGGGGGGCGGGGTGAGCAGTTCTTC
TRBD2	14	TRBJ2-5	NA	TRBV5-1	CASSRAAAGEEQYF	TGCGCCAGCAGCCGAGCGGCCGCGGGGGAAGAGCAGTACTTC
NA	13	TRBJ1-4	NA	TRBV27	CASRGHANEKLFF	TGTGCCAGCAGGGGACACGCTAATGAAAAACTGTTTTTT
NA	14	TRBJ2-7	NA	TRBV5-1	CASSLGLTTGEQYF	TGCGCCAGCAGCTTGGGCCTCACTACGGGGGAGCAGTACTTC
TRBD1	18	TRBJ2-5	few	TRBV5-5	CATQRFHHDRVIQETQYF	TGTGCCACCCAGCGGTTCCACCATGACAGGGTGATCCAAGAGACCCAGTACTTC